What follows are 23 T cell receptor beta chains derived from one specimen sequenced in a study of blood T cell repertoires in COVID-19. The protocol was immunoSEQ multiplex PCR, while the TCRdb copy is restricted to in-frame clones and leaves out a portion. The repertoire includes hundreds of thousands of clones, 70% to 90% of them detected once, and about 3% sits in the top ten. The sample was peripheral blood. The receptors were sampled from a woman in her twenties or thirties with COVID-19, enrolled during active disease.

V and J are TRBV6-2 or TRBV6-3 and TRBJ2-5, with D possibly being TRBD1 (6 bases). The germline V gene has CDR1 MNHEY and CDR2 SVGEGT. This CDR3 comprises 14 residues. With 6 bases removed from V and 1 base from J, the gap between germline ends came to 12 bases. The DNA of the CDR3 is TGTGCCAGCAGCGAAGGGGGTTCCCAAGAGACCCAGTACTTC. It specifies CASSEGGSQETQYF.

The chain is built from TRBV12-3 or TRBV12-4 and TRBJ1-2, with TRBD1 identical over 8 bases. V lost 3 bases, J lost 11 bases, and 8 bases stayed unmatched. The CDR3 is made up of 13 amino acids. CDR3: CASSFGQGLPYTF. Here the CDR3 DNA reads TGTGCCAGCAGTTTCGGACAGGGACTCCCTTACACCTTC.

This clone was seen once. This sequence joins TRBV5-1 and TRBJ2-5; no definite D call. The germline V gene encodes CDR1 SGHRS and CDR2 YFSETQ. The CDR3 contains 12 residues. The ends were cut back, 0 bases at V and 5 bases at J, with 5 bases in the middle. CDR3 nucleotides: TGCGCCAGCAGCTTGGTACGGGAGACCCAGTACTTC. Translation gives CASSLVRETQYF.

The V gene is TRBV13, the J gene TRBJ2-1; 7 bases agree with TRBD1. The CDR3 runs to 15 residues. Germline-derived CDR1 and CDR2 are PRHDT and FYEKMQ (reference sequence). The ends lost 5 bases at V and 7 bases at J; junction bases unmatched: 11. CDR3 DNA sequence: TGTGCCAGCAGCCCCCCAGGGGGAGTAGGGAATGAGCAGTTCTTC. Amino acid sequence: CASSPPGGVGNEQFF.

V is TRBV9 and J is TRBJ1-1; possibly TRBD1 for D (6 bases). V was shortened by 0 bases and J by 0 bases, with 9 bases between the two germline ends. The CDR3 length is 15 residues. Germline V lookup: CDR1 SGDLS, CDR2 YYNGEE. The CDR3 loop is CASSVGGGVNTEAFF. The CDR3, as DNA: TGTGCCAGCAGCGTAGGAGGGGGGGTGAACACTGAAGCTTTCTTT.

The chain recombines TRBV7-9 with TRBJ2-7; D call uncertain. There are 12 residues in the CDR3. Trimming cost V 4 bases and J 5 bases, with 9 bases left between them. Germline CDR1 reads SEHNR; CDR2 reads FQNEAQ (reference sequence). The CDR3 reads CASSSARNEQYF. The CDR3 DNA follows: TGTGCCAGCAGCTCAGCGAGGAACGAGCAGTACTTC.

The chain joins TRBV19 to TRBJ1-1; D possibly corresponds to TRBD1 (5 bases). The germline CDR1 and CDR2 sequences are LNHDA and SQIVND (reference sequence). V lost 6 bases and J lost 2, with 16 bases in between. There are 15 residues in the CDR3. The CDR3 nucleotides read TGTGCCAGTAGAGGGCGGGGCCTCCCTAACACTGAAGCTTTCTTT. This translates into CASRGRGLPNTEAFF.

The chain links TRBV6-5 to TRBJ1-3; D remains ambiguous. This CDR3 is 16 amino acids long. The germline V gene encodes CDR1 MNHEY and CDR2 SVGAGI. Between the trimmed V and J ends, which lost 4 bases and 16 bases, there was a span of 29 bases. CDR3 sequence: CASSSHVRQVMPGKYF. CDR3 DNA: TGTGCCAGCAGTTCCCACGTCCGTCAGGTGATGCCCGGAAAGTATTTT.

The rearrangement uses TRBV18 and TRBJ1-2; no clear D gene. Between the trimmed V and J ends, which lost 3 bases and 2 bases, there was a span of 4 bases. This CDR3 comprises 12 residues. The germline V gene encodes CDR1 KGHSH and CDR2 LQKENI. DNA for the CDR3: TGTGCCAGCTCACCGGAGAACTATGGCTACACCTTC. Translating gives CASSPENYGYTF.

J is TRBJ2-5 and V is TRBV19; D perhaps matches TRBD2 (6 bases). The CDR3 length is 13 residues. The germline CDR1 and CDR2 sequences are LNHDA and SQIVND (reference sequence). V was clipped by 4 bases and J by 5 bases, with 11 bases between them. The CDR3 DNA follows: TGTGCCAGTAGTACGGAGGGTAGGGAGACCCAGTACTTC. Protein product: CASSTEGRETQYF.

The chain carries TRBV6-2 or TRBV6-3 and TRBJ2-3, with 12 bases fitting TRBD2. The CDR3 has 20 amino acids. The germline gives CDR1 MNHEY, CDR2 SVGEGT. Trimming at V came to 4 bases and at J to 0 bases, leaving 14 bases not matched to a gene. This CDR3 reads CASSSIASGRGLSSTDTQYF. In nucleotides, the CDR3 is TGTGCCAGCAGTTCAATAGCTAGCGGGAGGGGCCTTTCTAGCACAGATACGCAGTATTTT.

The chain has TRBV4-1 and TRBJ2-1; 7 bases line up with TRBD2. The CDR3 has 14 residues. V shed 3 bases, J shed 6 bases, and the junction held 5 bases outside the gene matches. Germline V gene lookup returns CDR1 MGHRA and CDR2 YSYEKL. CDR3 loop: CASSQARGVNEQFF. DNA of the CDR3: TGCGCCAGCAGCCAGGCCCGGGGGGTCAATGAGCAGTTCTTC.

The genes are TRBV10-2 and TRBJ1-4; no clear D gene. V lost 3 bases and J 4 bases, leaving 12 bases between the germline ends. This CDR3 is built from 15 residues. The germline V gene encodes CDR1 WSHSY and CDR2 SAAADI. For the CDR3, the DNA is TGCGCCAGCAGTGACTGGGTAGCTGGTAATGAAAAACTGTTTTTT. As protein: CASSDWVAGNEKLFF.

The chain recombines TRBV4-1 with TRBJ2-5, with D unclear. V was cut by 1 base and J by 2 bases, with 5 bases left in between. Germline V gene lookup returns CDR1 MGHRA and CDR2 YSYEKL. The CDR3 runs to 13 residues. CDR3 sequence: CASSQAVQETQYF. CDR3 DNA sequence: TGCGCCAGCAGCCAAGCGGTACAAGAGACCCAGTACTTC.

The J gene is TRBJ2-3, the V gene TRBV18, with D uncertain. CDR3 size: 14 residues. Germline CDR1 KGHSH, CDR2 LQKENI. V lost 6 bases and J lost 0, with 10 bases in between. The CDR3 here is CASSPPLSTDTQYF. CDR3 bases: TGTGCCAGCTCTCCCCCCCTTAGCACAGATACGCAGTATTTT.

This clone has at least ten counts. The chain joins TRBV5-3 to TRBJ2-7; 8 nucleotides line up with TRBD1. TRBV5-3 falls under the ORF class, with uncertain function. The CDR3 covers 13 residues. Unmatched junction bases numbered 3, after V lost 2 bases and J lost 5 bases. The CDR3 protein is CARSFNRGDEQYV. The CDR3 DNA sequence: TGTGCCAGAAGCTTTAACAGGGGGGACGAGCAGTACGTC.

This clone has a single count. The V call is TRBV6-5, the J call TRBJ1-3; perhaps TRBD1 as D (5 bases). In germline, CDR1 is MNHEY, CDR2 SVGAGI. With 2 bases removed from V and 0 bases from J, the gap between germline ends came to 8 bases. The length of the CDR3 is 15 residues. The CDR3 bases are TGTGCCAGCAGTTACCGGCAGGGCTCTGGAAACACCATATATTTT. Amino acids: CASSYRQGSGNTIYF.

The chain uses TRBV10-1 and TRBJ2-1; 9 bases line up with TRBD2. V lost 3 bases and J lost 2; bases outside the gene matches: 2. This CDR3 has 15 amino acids. The germline gives CDR1 WNHNN, CDR2 SYGVQD (reference sequence). CDR3 residues: CASSDGGRAYNEQFF. The CDR3 coding sequence is TGCGCCAGCAGTGATGGCGGGAGGGCCTACAATGAGCAGTTCTTC.

The chain has TRBV6-6 and TRBJ1-1; 8 nucleotides match TRBD1. This CDR3 comprises 15 residues. V shed 6 bases, J shed 3 bases, and the junction held 9 bases outside the gene matches. Per germline, CDR1 MNHNY and CDR2 SVGAGI (reference sequence). CDR3 amino acids: CASRSRQGAYTEAFF. DNA for the CDR3: TGTGCCAGCAGATCCAGGCAGGGGGCCTACACTGAAGCTTTCTTT.

This rearrangement joins TRBV10-1 to TRBJ2-7; D may be TRBD2 (6 bases). Germline V CDR1 and CDR2: WNHNN, SYGVQD (reference sequence). The ends were cut back, 3 bases at V and 4 bases at J, with 16 bases in the middle. The CDR3 totals 15 residues. The CDR3 DNA reads TGCGCCAGCAGTGAACGGGGGAGGTCGACTTACGAGCAGTACGTC. It translates to CASSERGRSTYEQYV.

The chain is built from TRBV28 and TRBJ1-4; D gene uncertain. V shed 7 bases and J shed 5 bases, with 11 bases lying between them. In germline, CDR1 is MDHEN, CDR2 SYDVKM. CDR3 length: 13 residues. The CDR3 DNA reads as TGTGCCAGCACCCAGGCAGGAAATGAAAAACTGTTTTTT. Translating gives CASTQAGNEKLFF.

This clone appeared a single time. The genes are TRBV5-4 and TRBJ2-3; 7 bases are a match to TRBD2. Germline V gene data show CDR1 as SGHNT and CDR2 as YYREEE (reference sequence). J lost 2 bases, V lost 0 bases, and 9 bases had no gene match. The CDR3 sequence is 17 residues long. CDR3 amino acids: CASSLDPTGGYTDTQYF. Here the CDR3 DNA reads TGTGCCAGCAGCTTGGATCCAACGGGGGGATACACAGATACGCAGTATTTT.

The chain recombines TRBV9 with TRBJ2-1, with D possibly being TRBD1 (6 bases). This CDR3 comprises 13 residues. Germline lookup yields CDR1 SGDLS and CDR2 YYNGEE. Trimming left V 0 bases short and J 5 bases short, with 6 bases between. Here the CDR3 reads CASSVEGDNEQFF. The CDR3, as DNA: TGTGCCAGCAGCGTAGAGGGGGACAATGAGCAGTTCTTC.